These 30 T cell receptor beta chains share one sample of origin, sequenced in a study of shared clonotypes between healthy human individuals. Profiled with immunoSEQ multiplex PCR; TCRdb holds only in-frame clones, not every one. Of 2 million to 2.5 million clones listed, approximately 95% are singletons. The sequencing input was naive CD4+ T cells sorted from blood. Subset reported: CD45RA+ positively selected. The source is a man aged 18-30 years in good health.

This clone was seen a single time. V usage is TRBV5-4 and J usage is TRBJ1-3; D unclear. V was cut by 4 bases and J by 0 bases, with 11 bases left in between. The CDR3 consists of 15 residues. Per the germline V gene, CDR1 is SGHNT and CDR2 is YYREEE (reference sequence). CDR3 sequence (DNA): TGTGCCAGCAGCGCCGACGTGCTCTCTGGAAACACCATATATTTT. Translating gives CASSADVLSGNTIYF.

The chain has TRBV9 and TRBJ2-5, with D perhaps TRBD1 (5 bases). The length of the CDR3 is 14 residues. Between the trimmed V and J ends, which lost 3 bases and 2 bases, there was a span of 11 bases. The germline CDR1 and CDR2 sequences are SGDLS and YYNGEE. CDR3: CASSASRQQETQYF. DNA of the CDR3: TGTGCCAGCAGCGCCTCCCGACAGCAAGAGACCCAGTACTTC. Filled out from reference TRBV9 and TRBJ2-5, the complete variable domain reads DSGVTQTPKHLITATGQRVTLRCSPRSGDLSVYWYQQSLDQGLQFLIQYYNGEERAKGNILERFSAQQFPDLHSELNLSSLELGDSALYFCASSASRQQETQYFGPGTRLLVL.

The CDR3 DNA follows: TGTGCCAGCAGCTTAGGGACAGGGACGAACACTGAAGCTTTCTTT. Translated, it gives CASSLGTGTNTEAFF. The chain links TRBV7-6 to TRBJ1-1; 8 bases are a match to TRBD1. The trim removed 1 base at V and 1 base at J, leaving 2 bases unmatched. The CDR3 is made up of 15 amino acids. Germline CDR1 reads SGHVS; CDR2 reads FNYEAQ.

The genes are TRBV27 and TRBJ2-6; the D gene is possibly TRBD1 (5 bases). This CDR3 region has 16 residues. V dropped 6 bases and J dropped 0 bases, with 12 bases sitting between them. Germline V gene lookup returns CDR1 MNHEY and CDR2 SMNVEV (reference sequence). The CDR3 nucleotides read TGTGCCAGCAGACCGGACACCTTCTCTGGGGCCAACGTCCTGACTTTC. The encoded protein is CASRPDTFSGANVLTF.

The V and J genes are TRBV6-5 and TRBJ1-1, with a tentative D call TRBD1 (6 bases). This CDR3 is built from 12 residues. V lost 5 bases and J 3 bases, leaving 7 bases between the germline ends. Germline V gene data show CDR1 as MNHEY and CDR2 as SVGAGI. CDR3 region: CASSAGDTEAFF. CDR3 coding DNA: TGTGCCAGCAGTGCAGGGGACACTGAAGCTTTCTTT.

This sequence joins TRBV4-3 and TRBJ2-2, with D possibly matching TRBD1 (6 bases). V shed 4 bases and J shed 6 bases, with 18 bases lying between them. Germline V gene data show CDR1 as LGHNA and CDR2 as YSLEER. The CDR3 length is 16 residues. The CDR3 DNA reads as TGCGCCAGCAGCCCCTTCTCTACAGGGAGTTCCGGGGAGCTGTTTTTT. Protein: CASSPFSTGSSGELFF.

Concerning this clone: Within the sample, other DNA sequences also encode this same CDR3. CDR3 DNA sequence: TGTGCCAGCAGTGATCGGCGGAACACTGAAGCTTTCTTT. It is translated as CASSDRRNTEAFF. The J gene is TRBJ1-1, the V gene TRBV6-1, with D uncertain. This CDR3 contains 13 residues. Germline V lookup: CDR1 MNHNS, CDR2 SASEGT. V was trimmed by 3 bases and J by 1 base, leaving 6 bases between them.

The chain joins TRBV27 to TRBJ1-4; unclear D gene. V lost 0 bases and J 14 bases, leaving 16 bases between the germline ends. Germline CDR1 reads MNHEY; CDR2 reads SMNVEV (reference sequence). This CDR3 is 14 amino acids long. DNA for the CDR3: TGTGCCAGCAGTTTATCGTCCCAAAGGAAATGGCTGTTTTTT. It codes for CASSLSSQRKWLFF.

The chain carries TRBV18 and TRBJ1-2; perhaps TRBD1 as D (6 bases). The V end was cut by 2 bases, the J end by 2 bases, with 15 bases between. Germline CDR1 KGHSH, CDR2 LQKENI. The CDR3 consists of 16 residues. CDR3 sequence: CASSPTSGTGNYGYTF. As DNA, the CDR3 is TGTGCCAGCTCACCAACTTCGGGCACAGGGAACTATGGCTACACCTTC. Based on the CDR3 plus reference TRBV18 and TRBJ1-2, the full variable domain is NAGVMQNPRHLVRRRGQEARLRCSPMKGHSHVYWYRQLPEEGLKFMVYLQKENIIDESGMPKERFSAEFPKEGPSILRIQQVVRGDSAAYFCASSPTSGTGNYGYTFGSGTRLTVV.

The genes are TRBV5-4 and TRBJ1-1, with D maybe TRBD1 (5 bases). V shed 4 bases and J shed 1 base, with 8 bases lying between them. Germline loops: CDR1 SGHNT, CDR2 YYREEE (reference sequence). This CDR3 is built from 13 residues. Written as DNA, the CDR3 is TGTGCCAGCAGCACCACAGGGAACACTGAAGCTTTCTTT. Translated: CASSTTGNTEAFF.

The chain combines TRBV7-2 with TRBJ2-1; D remains unclear. V shed 0 bases and J shed 0 bases, with 9 bases lying between them. Germline values: CDR1 SGHTA, CDR2 FQGNSA. This CDR3 has 16 residues. The CDR3 loop reads CASSLAVQRSYNEQFF. DNA for the CDR3: TGTGCCAGCAGCTTAGCGGTTCAACGCTCCTACAATGAGCAGTTCTTC.

The V call is TRBV2, the J call TRBJ1-5; D ambiguous. The CDR3 is 11 residues long. Germline loops: CDR1 SNHLY, CDR2 FYNNEI. The ends were cut back, 4 bases at V and 6 bases at J, with 4 bases in the middle. The DNA of the CDR3 is TGTGCCAGCAGTGCGGGTCAGCCCCAGCATTTT. Translation gives CASSAGQPQHF.

The chain couples TRBV6-5 to TRBJ1-4, with a possible D match to TRBD1 (6 bases). This CDR3 has 13 residues. The V end was cut by 5 bases, the J end by 5 bases, with 9 bases between. CDR1 is MNHEY, CDR2 SVGAGI, per germline. As DNA, the CDR3 is TGTGCCAGCAGTGACGGACAGAATGAAAAACTGTTTTTT. It is translated as CASSDGQNEKLFF.

The V call is TRBV5-5, the J call TRBJ1-6; 11 bases align to TRBD1. There are 15 residues in the CDR3. The J segment lost 8 bases and the V segment lost 3 bases, leaving 4 bases of the junction unmatched. The germline V gene encodes CDR1 SGHKS and CDR2 YYEKEE (reference sequence). The CDR3, as DNA: TGTGCCAGCAGCTCAGGGACAGGGGGTTATTCACCCCTCCACTTT. This codes for CASSSGTGGYSPLHF.

CDR3 bases: TGTGCCAGCAGCTCCTCCGGGACAGTGACCAATGAGCAGTTCTTC. This translates into CASSSSGTVTNEQFF. The genes are TRBV7-2 and TRBJ2-1, with 7 positions matching TRBD1. Per the germline V gene, CDR1 is SGHTA and CDR2 is FQGNSA. This CDR3 contains 15 residues. The V gene end was trimmed by 4 bases and the J gene end by 6 bases; junction bases not matched to a gene: 9.

This chain joins TRBV18 and TRBJ2-2; 7 positions match TRBD1. The CDR3 spans 13 residues. V gave up 4 bases and J gave up 6 bases; unmatched junction bases: 2. Germline loops: CDR1 KGHSH, CDR2 LQKENI. The CDR3 reads CASSLQGAGELFF. The CDR3 DNA is TGTGCCAGCTCACTTCAGGGGGCCGGGGAGCTGTTTTTT.

V gene TRBV18 combines with J gene TRBJ1-3; D is perhaps TRBD1 (5 bases). Germline CDR1 KGHSH, CDR2 LQKENI. CDR3 length: 17 residues. Between the trimmed V and J ends, which lost 3 bases and 0 bases, there was a span of 15 bases. The CDR3 here is CASSPELRGSSGNTIYF. The CDR3 bases are TGTGCCAGCTCACCCGAGCTTCGGGGGAGCTCTGGAAACACCATATATTTT.

The chain has TRBV19 and TRBJ1-1, with 9 bases aligning to TRBD1. V dropped 6 bases and J dropped 2; count of bases not matched to a gene: 4. The CDR3 has 14 residues. CDR1 is LNHDA, CDR2 SQIVND, per germline (reference sequence). CDR3 nucleotides: TGTGCCAGTAGGTCACAGGGGGCAAACACTGAAGCTTTCTTT. It translates to CASRSQGANTEAFF.

Turning to this clone: Other DNA sequences in this sample translate to the same CDR3. V is TRBV28 and J is TRBJ1-6, with 9 bases identical to TRBD1. The CDR3 is 15 amino acids. Germline-derived CDR1 and CDR2 are MDHEN and SYDVKM. V shed 5 bases and J 7 bases; nucleotides not matched to a gene: 6. The CDR3 here is CASSPSGTGNSPLHF. CDR3 sequence (DNA): TGTGCCAGCAGTCCAAGTGGGACAGGGAATTCACCCCTCCACTTT.

The V and J genes are TRBV5-4 and TRBJ1-4; possible D gene TRBD1, 5 bases. This CDR3 is 14 amino acids long. Between the trimmed V and J ends, which lost 2 bases and 7 bases, there was a span of 12 bases. CDR1 and CDR2 from the germline V gene are SGHNT and YYREEE (reference sequence). CDR3 region: CASSLRRDGEKLFF. The DNA for the CDR3 is TGTGCCAGCAGCTTAAGAAGGGACGGTGAAAAACTGTTTTTT.

The J gene is TRBJ1-2, the V gene TRBV7-9; D not certain. The V gene's germline CDR1 is SEHNR and CDR2 FQNEAQ (reference sequence). The length of the CDR3 is 13 residues. The germline V and J ends were trimmed by 1 base and 8 bases, with 11 bases remaining between them. CDR3 amino acids: CASSLDVGAGYTF. CDR3 bases: TGTGCCAGCAGCTTAGACGTTGGCGCGGGCTACACCTTC. Full variable domain (rest looked up from reference TRBV7-9 and TRBJ1-2): DTGVSQNPRHKITKRGQNVTFRCDPISEHNRLYWYRQTLGQGPEFLTYFQNEAQLEKSRLLSDRFSAERPKGSFSTLEIQRTEQGDSAMYLCASSLDVGAGYTFGSGTRLTVV.

The J gene is TRBJ2-7, the V gene TRBV6-5, with a weak D call TRBD2 (7 bases). The CDR3 contains 12 residues. Trimming pared 5 bases from V and 5 bases from J, leaving 10 bases between. The germline V gene has CDR1 MNHEY and CDR2 SVGAGI. CDR3 DNA sequence: TGTGCCAGCAGTGGGGGGGCCCACGAGCAGTACTTC. Translation gives CASSGGAHEQYF.

The gene calls are TRBV4-1 and TRBJ2-5; TRBD2 agrees at 14 bases. This CDR3 comprises 17 residues. The J segment lost 1 base and the V segment lost 4 bases, leaving 5 bases of the junction unmatched. Germline V CDR1 and CDR2: MGHRA, YSYEKL. DNA for the CDR3: TGCGCCAGCAGCCGTATCGGGACTAGCGGGGGCCAAGAGACCCAGTACTTC. Protein sequence: CASSRIGTSGGQETQYF.

Here the CDR3 reads CASSLLAVNEQFF. CDR3 DNA: TGTGCCAGCAGCCTACTAGCGGTCAATGAGCAGTTCTTC. The chain is built from TRBV5-5 and TRBJ2-1, with 8 bases identical to TRBD2. The CDR3 covers 13 residues. The V segment lost 4 bases and the J segment 6 bases; nucleotides outside the gene matches: 3. Germline assignment: CDR1 SGHKS and CDR2 YYEKEE (reference sequence).

The chain has TRBV19 and TRBJ1-2; 7 bases line up with TRBD1. The CDR3 is 16 residues long. The germline V gene has CDR1 LNHDA and CDR2 SQIVND (reference sequence). V was clipped by 6 bases and J by 1 base; unmatched bases: 11. The CDR3 DNA is TGTGCCAGTAGAACAACAGGGGATTGGGATAACTATGGCTACACCTTC. This gives the protein CASRTTGDWDNYGYTF.

The CDR3 DNA reads as TGTGCCACCAGCAGGGTCACAGGTTCGGGCTACACCTTC. Its protein is CATSRVTGSGYTF. The chain employs TRBV15 and TRBJ1-2; D is possibly TRBD1 (5 bases). The V end was cut by 3 bases, the J end by 8 bases, with 13 bases between. This CDR3 comprises 13 residues. Germline values: CDR1 LNHNV, CDR2 YYDKDF (reference sequence).

The rearrangement links TRBV4-2 to TRBJ2-6, with TRBD2 matching 7 bases. CDR3 size: 16 residues. The V segment lost 0 bases and the J segment 12 bases; nucleotides outside the gene matches: 11. Germline V CDR1 and CDR2: LGHNA, YNFKEQ. Here the CDR3 reads CASSQDIAPPGGVLTF. CDR3 sequence (DNA): TGTGCCAGCAGCCAAGATATTGCTCCTCCGGGGGGCGTCCTGACTTTC.

About this clone itself: A much larger clone sits a single nucleotide away, making a read error possible. This CDR3 reads CASSWDAGELFF. The CDR3 DNA is TGTGCCAGCAGCTGGGACGCCGGGGAGCTGTTTTTT. The chain combines TRBV5-6 with TRBJ2-2, with D tentatively TRBD1 or TRBD2 (5 bases each). This CDR3 has 12 amino acids. Germline V CDR1 and CDR2: SGHDT, YYEEEE. V lost 3 bases and J lost 6, with 6 bases in between.

The gene calls are TRBV25-1 and TRBJ1-4; D possibly corresponds to TRBD1 (5 bases). V shed 4 bases and J shed 0 bases, with 15 bases lying between them. The germline CDR1 and CDR2 sequences are MGHDK and SYGVNS. This CDR3 region has 17 residues. CDR3 sequence: CASSGGVGKATNEKLFF. The CDR3 DNA reads as TGTGCCAGCAGTGGAGGGGTGGGGAAAGCAACTAATGAAAAACTGTTTTTT.

CDR3 region: CASSSSGPGDTGELFF. The CDR3 bases are TGTGCCAGCAGTTCCTCGGGACCCGGGGACACCGGGGAGCTGTTTTTT. The rearrangement joins TRBV6-6 to TRBJ2-2; tentatively, D is TRBD1 or TRBD2 (5 bases each). The CDR3 spans 16 residues. Between the trimmed V and J ends, which lost 4 bases and 3 bases, there was a span of 15 bases. Germline assignment: CDR1 MNHNY and CDR2 SVGAGI (reference sequence).